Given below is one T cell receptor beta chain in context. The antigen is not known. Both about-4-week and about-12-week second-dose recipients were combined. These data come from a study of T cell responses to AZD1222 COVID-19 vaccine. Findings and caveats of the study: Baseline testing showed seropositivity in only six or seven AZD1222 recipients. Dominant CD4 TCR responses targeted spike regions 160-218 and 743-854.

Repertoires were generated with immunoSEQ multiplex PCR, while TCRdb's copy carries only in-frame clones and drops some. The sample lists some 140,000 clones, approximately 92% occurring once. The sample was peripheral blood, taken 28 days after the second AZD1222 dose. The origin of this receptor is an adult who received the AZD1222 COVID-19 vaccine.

CDR3 DNA sequence: TGTGCCAGCAGCTTAGAATGGGGAGGAGCTAACTATGGCTACACCTTC. Translated: CASSLEWGGANYGYTF. The chain links TRBV11-2 to TRBJ1-2; D is undetermined. Trimming left V 0 bases short and J 0 bases short, with 11 bases between. CDR3 size: 16 residues. CDR1 and CDR2 (germline): SGHAT, FQNNGV.